These 19 T cell receptor beta chains were all obtained from the same sample, sequenced in a study of T cells in Graves' hyperthyroidism and ophthalmopathy (dated by TCRdb to the late 2010s). Library method: multiplex PCR. The sequencer listed for this sample is Illumina HiSeq 2000. Amplification of TCR beta CDR3 regions was carried out from RNA transcripts. The TCR CDR3 was subjected to a first round of RT-PCR using the HTBI primer set and the Qiagen OneStep RT-PCR kit. The public reads were quality trimmed at Q25 with fastp and then assembled into clones with MiXCR by TCRdb, keeping productive beta chains. Rows matching on CDR3 protein sequence are summarized as one entry with the most common DNA and genes. The table for this sample lists 480,000 or so distinct CDR3 sequences; 40% to 55% of them were counted only once. The leading ten clones occupy about 43% of the sample. Source material: peripheral blood or thyroid tissue (not recorded which). These receptors were taken from an adult woman with Graves' disease, either hyperthyroidism or ophthalmopathy (not recorded which).

This clonotype was picked up many times. This chain joins TRBV11-1 and TRBJ2-7; TRBD2 might be the D (6 bases). Per the germline V gene, CDR1 is SGHAT and CDR2 is FQDESV (reference sequence). V lost 1 base to trimming and J lost 6 bases, with 22 bases between them. The CDR3 spans 17 residues. The CDR3 sequence: CASSLGGRERRNAEQYF. DNA of the CDR3: TGTGCCAGCAGCTTAGGCGGTCGGGAGCGGAGAAATGCCGAGCAGTACTTC.

This chain links TRBV5-1 with TRBJ2-7, with unresolved D. The germline V gene has CDR1 SGHRS and CDR2 YFSETQ. The V gene lost 4 bases and the J gene lost 6 bases, with 14 bases spanning the gap. The CDR3 is 13 amino acids. The CDR3 reads CASSTDWGSEQYF. The CDR3 nucleotides are TGCGCCAGCAGCACCGACTGGGGAAGCGAGCAGTACTTC.

This clonotype was counted ten times or more. V is TRBV7-9 and J is TRBJ2-7, with TRBD2 identical over 8 bases. V shed 0 bases and J 6 bases; nucleotides not matched to a gene: 4. Germline loops: CDR1 SEHNR, CDR2 FQNEAQ (reference sequence). The CDR3 spans 14 residues. The CDR3 protein is CASSLAGAGGEQYF. The CDR3 DNA follows: TGTGCCAGCAGCTTAGCAGGCGCGGGAGGCGAGCAGTACTTC.

The J gene is TRBJ1-2, the V gene TRBV15; D call uncertain. Per germline, CDR1 LNHNV and CDR2 YYDKDF (reference sequence). This CDR3 has 14 amino acids. Trimming took 5 bases from V and 4 from J, leaving 14 bases between them. The CDR3 DNA is TGTGCCACCAGCGGCCGGGCGCCGAGCTATGGCTACACCTTC. This codes for CATSGRAPSYGYTF. The full variable domain, in which reference TRBV15 and TRBJ1-2 provide the parts outside the CDR3, is DAMVIQNPRYQVTQFGKPVTLSCSQTLNHNVMYWYQQKSSQAPKLLFHYYDKDFNNEADTPDNFQSRRPNTSFCFLDIRSPGLGDTAMYLCATSGRAPSYGYTFGSGTRLTVV.

This clonotype was seen many times. This chain connects TRBV6-1 to TRBJ1-2; 8 nucleotides align to TRBD1. V was pared by 7 bases and J by 3 bases, with 7 bases of the junction left unmatched. In germline, CDR1 is MNHNS, CDR2 SASEGT. The CDR3 spans 14 residues. The CDR3 DNA follows: TGTGCCAGCAAGGAGCAGACAGGGGACTATGGCTACACCTTC. It is translated as CASKEQTGDYGYTF.

The chain joins TRBV29-1 to TRBJ2-7, with TRBD1 matching 7 bases. CDR3 length equals 13 residues. Germline assignment: CDR1 SQVTM and CDR2 ANQGSEA. Trimming removed 8 bases from V and 4 bases from J; junction bases left unmatched: 11. The CDR3 nucleotides read TGCAGCTACACACAGGGGAGAGCTTACGAGCAGTACTTC. Residues: CSYTQGRAYEQYF.

V usage is TRBV2 and J usage is TRBJ2-5; tentative D call: TRBD2 (5 bases). V lost 0 bases, J lost 1 base, and 9 bases lay in between. Looked up from germline, CDR1 is SNHLY and CDR2 is FYNNEI. CDR3 length: 15 residues. The CDR3 loop reads CASSEASGGQETQYF. CDR3 DNA sequence: TGTGCCAGCAGTGAAGCGAGCGGCGGCCAAGAGACCCAGTACTTC.

This chain uses TRBV6-6 with TRBJ2-5, with D possibly being TRBD1 (6 bases). Trimming removed 2 bases at V and 7 bases at J, with 14 bases between. The V gene's germline CDR1 is MNHNY and CDR2 SVGAGI (reference sequence). The CDR3 covers 14 residues. CDR3 sequence reads: CASSYADSPGTQYF. The CDR3 nucleotides read TGTGCCAGCAGTTACGCGGACAGCCCAGGGACCCAGTACTTC.

V and J are TRBV11-2 and TRBJ1-1; tentative D call: TRBD1 (5 bases). The V end was cut by 5 bases, the J end by 5 bases, with 15 bases between. Per the germline V gene, CDR1 is SGHAT and CDR2 is FQNNGV. The CDR3 has 14 residues. The CDR3 is CASSRGPSATEAFF. CDR3 coding DNA: TGTGCCAGCAGCAGGGGACCGTCGGCAACTGAAGCTTTCTTT.

This clonotype was seen a single time. This sequence joins TRBV29-1 and TRBJ2-6, with 10 positions matching TRBD1. The germline V gene encodes CDR1 SQVTM and CDR2 ANQGSEA. V gave up 4 bases and J gave up 2 bases; unmatched junction bases: 2. The CDR3 consists of 15 residues. CDR3 region: CSVVGTGAGANVLTF. DNA of the CDR3: TGCAGCGTTGTTGGGACAGGGGCTGGGGCCAACGTCCTGACTTTC.

The chain recombines TRBV6-5 with TRBJ1-1; tentative D call: TRBD1 (5 bases). The germline V and J ends were trimmed by 2 bases and 11 bases, with 18 bases remaining between them. The CDR3 totals 14 residues. In germline, CDR1 is MNHEY, CDR2 SVGAGI. CDR3 loop: CASSYGQGLGRAFF. The CDR3 nucleotides read TGTGCCAGCAGTTACGGCCAGGGACTGGGGAGGGCTTTCTTT.

This clonotype appeared many times. DNA for the CDR3: TGTGCCAGCAGCCAAGGACAGGGGGAAGGCTACACCTTC. It is translated as CASSQGQGEGYTF. The chain couples TRBV3-1 to TRBJ1-2, with TRBD1 identical over 9 bases. CDR1 and CDR2 from the germline V gene are LGHDT and YNNKEL (reference sequence). The CDR3 loop spans 13 amino acids. The ends lost 1 base at V and 8 bases at J; junction bases unmatched: 2.

A remark on this clonotype: A read error is possible here, since a much larger clone lies one base away. The rearrangement joins TRBV7-8 to TRBJ1-1; D not resolved. The V gene's germline CDR1 is SGHVS and CDR2 FQNEAQ. Trimming shortened V by 5 bases and J by 3 bases, and 16 bases separated the two germline ends. The CDR3 runs to 15 residues. The CDR3 DNA follows: TGTGCCAGCAGCCAACGGGCTACCATGGACACTGAAGCTTTCTTT. Its protein product is CASSQRATMDTEAFF.

This clonotype was seen a handful of times. The rearrangement joins TRBV10-3 to TRBJ2-7; 9 nucleotides match TRBD2. CDR1 is ENHRY and CDR2 is SYGVKD in the germline V gene. This CDR3 contains 15 residues. V was pared by 4 bases and J by 3 bases, with 7 bases of the junction left unmatched. Here the CDR3 reads CAISGDLAGFYEQYF. CDR3 coding DNA: TGTGCCATCAGTGGAGATCTAGCGGGATTCTACGAGCAGTACTTC.

This chain links TRBV19 with TRBJ2-3; TRBD2 aligns across 12 bases. Germline CDR1 LNHDA, CDR2 SQIVND (reference sequence). The CDR3 is 16 residues long. Losses at the gene ends were 8 bases for V and 1 base for J; bases not matched to a gene: 7. CDR3 region: CASSRLAGVGTDTQYF. The CDR3 region has the DNA TGTGCCAGTTCACGACTAGCGGGAGTCGGCACAGATACGCAGTATTTT. The whole variable domain, remainder taken from reference TRBV19 and TRBJ2-3, is DGGITQSPKYLFRKEGQNVTLSCEQNLNHDAMYWYRQDPGQGLRLIYYSQIVNDFQKGDIAEGYSVSREKKESFPLTVTSAQKNPTAFYLCASSRLAGVGTDTQYFGPGTRLTVL.

This clonotype appeared many times. The J gene is TRBJ1-2, the V gene TRBV20-1, with a possible D match to TRBD1 (5 bases). The CDR3 covers 13 residues. Deletions cut 3 bases from V and 7 bases from J, with 15 bases between. Germline CDR1 and CDR2: DFQATT and SNEGSKA (reference sequence). CDR3 bases: TGCAGTGCTAGGGACACTTATGCGGCTGGCTACACCTTC. Translated: CSARDTYAAGYTF.

This CDR3 is CASARGSETQYF. In DNA, the CDR3 is TGTGCCAGCGCGCGCGGATCCGAGACCCAGTACTTC. V and J are TRBV7-8 and TRBJ2-5; no clear D gene. This CDR3 has 12 residues. V was clipped by 8 bases and J by 5 bases, with 12 bases between them. CDR1 SGHVS and CDR2 FQNEAQ come from the germline V gene.

This clonotype was observed a handful of times. V usage is TRBV20-1 and J usage is TRBJ1-1; D gene unclear. V shed 5 bases and J shed 14 bases, with 15 bases lying between them. CDR1 is DFQATT and CDR2 is SNEGSKA in the germline V gene (reference sequence). The CDR3 consists of 10 residues. CDR3 nucleotide sequence: TGCAGTGCTTACGACACCGGTGGCTTCTTT. This translates into CSAYDTGGFF.

This clonotype was counted at least ten times. V usage is TRBV19 and J usage is TRBJ2-5; TRBD2 matches at 7 bases. The CDR3 has 14 amino acids. CDR1 is LNHDA, CDR2 SQIVND, per germline (reference sequence). V dropped 2 bases and J dropped 4; count of bases not matched to a gene: 4. The chain's CDR3 is CASSITWGGETQYF. CDR3 DNA: TGTGCCAGTAGTATAACGTGGGGGGGAGAGACCCAGTACTTC.